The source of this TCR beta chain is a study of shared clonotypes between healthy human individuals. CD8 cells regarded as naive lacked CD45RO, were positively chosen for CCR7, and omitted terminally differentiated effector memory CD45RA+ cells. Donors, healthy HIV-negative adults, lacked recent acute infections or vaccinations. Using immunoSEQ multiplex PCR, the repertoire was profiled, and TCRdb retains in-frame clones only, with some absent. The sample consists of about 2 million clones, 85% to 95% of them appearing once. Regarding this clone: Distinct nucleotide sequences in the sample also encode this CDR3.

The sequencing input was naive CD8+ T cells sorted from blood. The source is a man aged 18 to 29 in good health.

The chain's CDR3 is CSVEGEGPEAFF. DNA of the CDR3: TGCAGCGTTGAAGGGGAGGGGCCTGAAGCTTTCTTT. The chain carries TRBV29-1 and TRBJ1-1; maybe TRBD1 (5 bases). V lost 1 base, J lost 6 bases, and 9 bases lay in between. The V gene's germline CDR1 is SQVTM and CDR2 ANQGSEA. This CDR3 has 12 residues.